The 30 T cell receptor beta chains in this list originate from one sample, sequenced in a study of T cell responses to AZD1222 COVID-19 vaccine. Sequencing used immunoSEQ multiplex PCR; TCRdb keeps in-frame clones, though not all of them. This table has some 140,000 clones, around 93% appearing once. The sequencing here drew on peripheral blood, taken on day 0 of AZD1222 vaccination. Receptor source: an adult in good health.

This clone was seen once. This chain links TRBV6-5 with TRBJ2-3; TRBD2 is a possible D gene (5 bases). Looked up from germline, CDR1 is MNHEY and CDR2 is SVGAGI. Trimming shortened V by 6 bases and J by 0 bases, and 13 bases separated the two germline ends. The CDR3 length is 15 residues. CDR3: CASSPVGSSTDTQYF. CDR3 bases: TGTGCCAGCAGCCCCGTGGGGAGCAGCACAGATACGCAGTATTTT.

The chain couples TRBV4-1 to TRBJ2-7; 9 bases agree with TRBD2. CDR3 length: 15 residues. CDR1 MGHRA and CDR2 YSYEKL come from the germline V gene. J gave up 4 bases and V 3 bases, and 7 bases lay outside the gene matches. CDR3 loop: CASSQTPGLAYEQYF. In DNA, the CDR3 is TGCGCCAGCAGCCAGACACCGGGACTAGCATACGAGCAGTACTTC.

The chain joins TRBV15 to TRBJ2-2; TRBD2 might be the D (6 bases). V lost 5 bases to trimming and J lost 6 bases, with 16 bases between them. This CDR3 has 15 residues. Germline CDR1 LNHNV, CDR2 YYDKDF (reference sequence). CDR3: CATSARLDLSGELFF. The DNA for the CDR3 is TGTGCCACCAGCGCAAGACTAGATCTCTCCGGGGAGCTGTTTTTT.

This chain uses TRBV29-1 with TRBJ1-1; TRBD1 matches at 9 bases. The CDR3 loop spans 13 amino acids. Looked up from germline, CDR1 is SQVTM and CDR2 is ANQGSEA. Trimming cost V 6 bases and J 4 bases; bases outside gene matches: 6. The CDR3 DNA is TGCAGCGTCGACAGGGGGTCAGGCACTGAAGCTTTCTTT. Amino acids: CSVDRGSGTEAFF.

This chain uses TRBV5-1 with TRBJ2-1; D gene ambiguous. The CDR3 is made up of 12 amino acids. Germline CDR1 and CDR2: SGHRS and YFSETQ. With 2 bases removed from V and 5 bases from J, the gap between germline ends came to 5 bases. The CDR3 loop is CASSFSNNEQFF. CDR3 DNA: TGCGCCAGCAGCTTTTCAAACAATGAGCAGTTCTTC.

The chain is built from TRBV6-5 and TRBJ1-5; D perhaps matches TRBD1 (6 bases). CDR3 length: 15 amino acids. V was clipped by 8 bases and J by 4 bases, with 18 bases between them. Germline lookup yields CDR1 MNHEY and CDR2 SVGAGI. Here the CDR3 DNA reads TGTGCCAGCCGCCGCCCCCAGGGGTTGAATCAGCCCCAGCATTTT. Residues: CASRRPQGLNQPQHF.

J is TRBJ2-2 and V is TRBV7-6; D possibly matches TRBD1 or TRBD2 (5 bases each). Trimming cost V 6 bases and J 2 bases, with 10 bases left between them. The CDR3 length is 14 residues. Germline CDR1 reads SGHVS; CDR2 reads FNYEAQ. The CDR3: CASSTRGNTGELFF. CDR3 coding DNA: TGTGCCAGCAGTACGAGGGGCAACACCGGGGAGCTGTTTTTT.

The chain has TRBV2 and TRBJ1-5; D gene uncertain. Per germline, CDR1 SNHLY and CDR2 FYNNEI. The V gene lost 7 bases and the J gene lost 6 bases, with 13 bases spanning the gap. The CDR3 runs to 13 residues. The CDR3 sequence is CASTGENGQPQHF. DNA for the CDR3: TGTGCCAGCACCGGGGAGAACGGTCAGCCCCAGCATTTT.

V usage is TRBV5-1 and J usage is TRBJ2-5; D may match TRBD1 or TRBD2 (5 bases each). This CDR3 has 15 residues. Trimming took off 3 bases at V and 0 bases at J, with 12 bases between the two ends. In germline, CDR1 is SGHRS, CDR2 YFSETQ. CDR3 residues: CASSYGTVYQETQYF. The CDR3, as DNA: TGCGCCAGCAGCTATGGGACGGTGTACCAAGAGACCCAGTACTTC.

The V gene is TRBV27, the J gene TRBJ2-5; D is perhaps TRBD1 or TRBD2 (5 bases each). CDR1 and CDR2 from the germline V gene are MNHEY and SMNVEV (reference sequence). This CDR3 contains 12 residues. Trimming left V 8 bases short and J 2 bases short, with 9 bases between. CDR3 amino acids: CASGGRQETQYF. Written as DNA, the CDR3 is TGTGCCAGCGGGGGACGACAAGAGACCCAGTACTTC.

V usage is TRBV9 and J usage is TRBJ2-2; D is undetermined. The CDR3 covers 11 residues. V was clipped by 4 bases and J by 4 bases, with 2 bases between them. Germline V gene lookup returns CDR1 SGDLS and CDR2 YYNGEE. The CDR3 nucleotides read TGTGCCAGCAGCACCACCGGGGAGCTGTTTTTT. Its translation: CASSTTGELFF.

This chain links TRBV6-6 with TRBJ1-3; TRBD1 is a possible D gene (6 bases). Germline-derived CDR1 and CDR2 are MNHNY and SVGAGI (reference sequence). V lost 4 bases, J lost 2 bases, and 12 bases lay in between. The CDR3 has 15 amino acids. CDR3 bases: TGTGCCAGCAGTTGGGGGGGCGGGGCTGGAAACACCATATATTTT. Protein: CASSWGGGAGNTIYF.

The chain carries TRBV6-5 and TRBJ1-4, with D hard to call. Germline-derived CDR1 and CDR2 are MNHEY and SVGAGI. Between the trimmed V and J ends, which lost 6 bases and 12 bases, there was a span of 23 bases. This CDR3 region has 15 residues. The CDR3 here is CASRPTSTALGQLFF. Written as DNA, the CDR3 is TGTGCCAGCAGACCCACATCCACCGCGTTAGGGCAACTGTTTTTT.

The chain is built from TRBV7-9 and TRBJ1-5; 7 nucleotides align to TRBD1. V shed 5 bases, J shed 4 bases, and the junction held 5 bases outside the gene matches. This CDR3 contains 14 residues. Germline CDR1 SEHNR, CDR2 FQNEAQ (reference sequence). The CDR3 DNA reads as TGTGCCAGCAGCACCCAGGGGGGAAATCAGCCCCAGCATTTT. Protein sequence: CASSTQGGNQPQHF.

The V gene is TRBV27, the J gene TRBJ2-1; 7 bases are a match to TRBD2. CDR1 and CDR2 from the germline V gene are MNHEY and SMNVEV (reference sequence). J gave up 8 bases and V 4 bases, and 17 bases lay outside the gene matches. CDR3 length: 17 residues. The DNA for the CDR3 is TGTGCCAGCAGTTCCCTTACCCCCAGGGAGGGTCGGCATGAGCAGTTCTTC. This encodes CASSSLTPREGRHEQFF.

The chain uses TRBV5-1 and TRBJ2-7, with 8 bases fitting TRBD2. V trimming: 1 base; J trimming: 0 bases; junction bases outside the gene matches: 6. The CDR3 spans 16 residues. Germline V gene data show CDR1 as SGHRS and CDR2 as YFSETQ. The CDR3 spells CASSLRGGTSSYEQYF. The CDR3 DNA sequence: TGCGCCAGCAGCTTGCGGGGGGGAACAAGCTCCTACGAGCAGTACTTC.

The chain is built from TRBV10-1 and TRBJ1-2; unclear D gene. CDR3 size: 14 residues. The V end was cut by 5 bases, the J end by 4 bases, with 14 bases between. Germline CDR1 is WNHNN and CDR2 is SYGVQD (reference sequence). CDR3 residues: CASSPPGISYGYTF. The CDR3 DNA sequence: TGCGCCAGCAGTCCCCCCGGGATCTCCTATGGCTACACCTTC.

This chain uses TRBV4-2 with TRBJ1-2, with 8 bases fitting TRBD1. Looked up from germline, CDR1 is LGHNA and CDR2 is YNFKEQ. This CDR3 is 16 amino acids long. V gave up 0 bases and J gave up 4 bases; unmatched junction bases: 7. The CDR3 DNA is TGTGCCAGCAGCCAAGATCGGACAGGGTGGAGCTATGGCTACACCTTC. Amino acid sequence: CASSQDRTGWSYGYTF.

The chain employs TRBV28 and TRBJ1-2; 7 bases align to TRBD1. Unmatched junction bases numbered 0, after V lost 4 bases and J lost 4 bases. This CDR3 is 12 amino acids long. The germline gives CDR1 MDHEN, CDR2 SYDVKM. This chain's CDR3 is CASSSGGYGYTF. CDR3 in DNA: TGTGCCAGCAGTTCAGGGGGCTATGGCTACACCTTC.

V gene TRBV7-6 combines with J gene TRBJ2-1; 7 nucleotides match TRBD2. V lost 8 bases to trimming and J lost 5 bases; unmatched junction nucleotides: 15. Germline CDR1 SGHVS, CDR2 FNYEAQ. The CDR3 loop spans 16 amino acids. The CDR3: CASSGRGRTSHNEQFF. CDR3 nucleotide sequence: TGTGCCAGCTCGGGACGGGGTCGGACTAGTCACAATGAGCAGTTCTTC.

The chain uses TRBV5-4 and TRBJ1-1, with D possibly matching TRBD1 (6 bases). CDR1 is SGHNT and CDR2 is YYREEE in the germline V gene (reference sequence). The V gene lost 0 bases and the J gene lost 5 bases, with 8 bases spanning the gap. The CDR3 has 13 amino acids. CDR3 DNA: TGTGCCAGCAGCTTGGGGGGGCCTACTGAAGCTTTCTTT. Protein sequence: CASSLGGPTEAFF.

This chain joins TRBV28 and TRBJ1-3; weak D call: TRBD1 (5 bases). Trimming stripped 5 bases from V and 4 bases from J, with 18 bases between. The length of the CDR3 is 16 residues. Looked up from germline, CDR1 is MDHEN and CDR2 is SYDVKM. CDR3 in DNA: TGTGCCAGCAGTGCCGGCGGGGGGTCGTACGGAAACACCATATATTTT. Its protein product is CASSAGGGSYGNTIYF.

The chain uses TRBV7-3 and TRBJ2-1; D is unresolved. This CDR3 is built from 13 residues. The V end lost 4 bases, the J end lost 5 bases, and 9 bases lay between the germline ends. Germline CDR1 SGHTA, CDR2 FQGTGA. The CDR3, as DNA: TGTGCCAGCAGCTCAACTGGAGACAATGAGCAGTTCTTC. This translates into CASSSTGDNEQFF.

This sequence joins TRBV3-1 (or the pseudogene TRBV3-2) and TRBJ1-4; no reliable D call. Germline V gene data show CDR1 as LGHDT and CDR2 as YNNKEL (reference sequence). V dropped 4 bases and J dropped 7 bases, with 13 bases sitting between them. This CDR3 is built from 14 residues. The CDR3 loop reads CASSPPGKSEKLFF. The CDR3 coding sequence is TGTGCCAGCAGCCCCCCTGGGAAGAGTGAAAAACTGTTTTTT.

V and J are TRBV4-2 and TRBJ2-3; either TRBD1 or TRBD2 may fit D (6 bases each). The CDR3 is 16 residues long. The V and J ends lost 2 bases and 0 bases respectively, with 12 bases between them. From germline, CDR1 is LGHNA and CDR2 YNFKEQ. CDR3 nucleotide sequence: TGTGCCAGCAGCCAACGGGGGCATACTAGCACAGATACGCAGTATTTT. Encoded protein: CASSQRGHTSTDTQYF.

The chain combines TRBV18 with TRBJ1-4; a possible D gene is TRBD1 (6 bases). Germline V gene lookup returns CDR1 KGHSH and CDR2 LQKENI. The CDR3 loop spans 17 amino acids. The V end was cut by 3 bases, the J end by 0 bases, with 14 bases between. CDR3 protein: CASSPPRGRATNEKLFF. The CDR3 DNA follows: TGTGCCAGCTCACCCCCCAGGGGACGGGCAACTAATGAAAAACTGTTTTTT.

V and J are TRBV5-4 and TRBJ1-3; D gene ambiguous. Germline V lookup: CDR1 SGHNT, CDR2 YYREEE (reference sequence). The CDR3 is 16 amino acids. The V and J ends lost 4 bases and 0 bases respectively, with 14 bases between them. CDR3 protein: CASSPAGPSSGNTIYF. In DNA form, the CDR3 reads TGTGCCAGCAGCCCTGCAGGTCCGAGCTCTGGAAACACCATATATTTT.

The chain joins TRBV10-3 to TRBJ1-1; 8 positions agree with TRBD1. The CDR3 has 14 amino acids. J lost 4 bases, V lost 6 bases, and 7 bases had no gene match. From germline, CDR1 is ENHRY and CDR2 SYGVKD. CDR3 in DNA: TGTGCCATCAGATTGGACAGGGCGGGCACTGAAGCTTTCTTT. Translated, it gives CAIRLDRAGTEAFF.

The chain joins TRBV5-1 to TRBJ2-7; TRBD2 matches at 16 bases. Trimming at V came to 3 bases and at J to 3 bases, leaving 12 bases not matched to a gene. The CDR3 spans 19 residues. Germline CDR1 and CDR2: SGHRS and YFSETQ. The CDR3 DNA follows: TGCGCCAGCAGCTCTTACCCCGGGACTAGCGGGAGGGACCGCTACGAGCAGTACTTC. Protein: CASSSYPGTSGRDRYEQYF.

The V gene is TRBV7-3, the J gene TRBJ2-3; TRBD2 agrees at 9 bases. CDR1 is SGHTA, CDR2 FQGTGA, per germline. V trimming: 5 bases; J trimming: 3 bases; junction bases outside the gene matches: 24. This CDR3 contains 21 residues. CDR3 in DNA: TGTGCCAGCAGCAATCCAGCCTTGGCGGGGGGGCCGAGAACTTTTACAGATACGCAGTATTTT. It codes for CASSNPALAGGPRTFTDTQYF. Looking up the rest from reference TRBV7-3 and TRBJ2-3 gives the full variable domain: GAGVSQTPSNKVTEKGKYVELRCDPISGHTALYWYRQSLGQGPEFLIYFQGTGAADDSGLPNDRFFAVRPEGSVSTLKIQRTERGDSAVYLCASSNPALAGGPRTFTDTQYFGPGTRLTVL.